The 14 T cell receptor beta chains below come from one sample, sequenced in a study of T cell repertoires in cytomegalovirus infection. TCRdb reprocessed the reads via MiXCR and lists one record per CDR3 protein. Of approximately 350,000 distinct CDR3 sequences in the sample, around a third were seen once. Their antigen targets remain unknown. The source was cultured PBMCs, collected from culture after CMV antigen stimulation. All receptors derive from a human donor in good health (CMV status not recorded). Some clones in this sample may be carry-over from other donors' samples.

This clonotype showed up many times. The J gene is TRBJ2-1, the V gene TRBV5-4, with no clear D. V was pared by 0 bases and J by 8 bases, with 9 bases between. CDR1 is SGHNT and CDR2 is YYREEE in the germline V gene (reference sequence). This CDR3 has 13 residues. DNA for the CDR3: TGTGCCAGCAGCTTGGAGGCCTGGGATGAGCAGTTCTTC. Its protein is CASSLEAWDEQFF.

The J gene is TRBJ1-1, the V gene TRBV29-1; D remains unclear. CDR3 length equals 14 residues. In germline, CDR1 is SQVTM, CDR2 ANQGSEA. V lost 0 bases and J 4 bases, leaving 12 bases between the germline ends. CDR3 DNA sequence: TGCAGCGTTGAAGAAGGGCCGCTGAGCACTGAAGCTTTCTTT. This sequence encodes CSVEEGPLSTEAFF.

The J gene is TRBJ2-2, the V gene TRBV28; possible D gene TRBD1, 6 bases. The CDR3 is 15 residues long. Trimming stripped 3 bases from V and 5 bases from J, with 13 bases between. Per germline, CDR1 MDHEN and CDR2 SYDVKM. CDR3 amino acids: CASSFSQGKTGELFF. In nucleotides, the CDR3 is TGTGCCAGCAGTTTTAGCCAGGGGAAGACCGGGGAGCTGTTTTTT.

This CDR3 reads CASSFFFLGGDGYTF. CDR3 nucleotide sequence: TGTGCCAGCAGCTTTTTTTTTTTAGGGGGCGATGGCTACACCTTC. The chain has TRBV11-2 and TRBJ1-2; 7 nucleotides line up with TRBD1. CDR1 is SGHAT, CDR2 FQNNGV, per germline. V lost 3 bases and J lost 6; bases outside the gene matches: 10. The CDR3 runs 15 residues.

This clonotype was observed a few times. The chain is built from TRBV7-6 and TRBJ2-5; 7 nucleotides line up with TRBD1. Losses at the gene ends were 8 bases for V and 1 base for J; bases not matched to a gene: 10. Looked up from germline, CDR1 is SGHVS and CDR2 is FNYEAQ. The length of the CDR3 is 15 residues. The CDR3 bases are TGTGCCAGCGGAAGAGACAGGGACGGCCAAGAGACCCAGTACTTC. As protein: CASGRDRDGQETQYF.

In this sample, this clonotype turned up a few times. The CDR3 sequence is CASSLTTGGQPQHF. CDR3 coding DNA: TGTGCCAGCAGTTTAACGACAGGGGGCCAGCCCCAGCATTTT. The genes are TRBV12-3 or TRBV12-4 and TRBJ1-5; 10 nucleotides agree with TRBD1. J gave up 7 bases and V 2 bases, and 2 bases lay outside the gene matches. The CDR3 loop spans 14 amino acids.

The chain carries TRBV6-2 or TRBV6-3 and TRBJ2-3; TRBD1 matches 8 bases. This CDR3 has 16 residues. After removal of 5 bases from V and 2 bases from J, the junction contained 9 bases not matched to a gene. The germline gives CDR1 MNHEY, CDR2 SVGEGT. This chain's CDR3 is CASSGPGQGPTDTQYF. CDR3 nucleotide sequence: TGTGCCAGCAGTGGACCTGGACAGGGCCCCACAGATACGCAGTATTTT.

This clonotype appeared once. The genes are TRBV5-1 and TRBJ1-4, with D unresolved. Trimming removed 4 bases at V and 0 bases at J, with 13 bases between. The CDR3 has 16 residues. The germline V gene encodes CDR1 SGHRS and CDR2 YFSETQ. CDR3 bases: TGCGCCAGCAGCAGACGGCAGTTTGCAACTAATGAAAAACTGTTTTTT. It specifies CASSRRQFATNEKLFF.

The J gene is TRBJ2-1, the V gene TRBV19, with 7 nucleotides matching TRBD1. V gave up 7 bases and J gave up 0 bases; unmatched junction bases: 6. In germline, CDR1 is LNHDA, CDR2 SQIVND (reference sequence). The CDR3 length is 15 residues. Here the CDR3 DNA reads TGTGCCAGTACCTTTGACAGGGACTCCTACAATGAGCAGTTCTTC. Encoded protein: CASTFDRDSYNEQFF.

The CDR3 region has the DNA TGTGCCAGTAGTGGAGACCGGGACAGGGGAAGTGGCGAGCAGTACTTC. Amino acids: CASSGDRDRGSGEQYF. This rearrangement joins TRBV19 to TRBJ2-7, with 10 bases aligning to TRBD1. The V and J ends lost 5 bases and 6 bases, in that order; junction bases with no gene match: 13. This CDR3 has 16 residues. Germline lookup yields CDR1 LNHDA and CDR2 SQIVND (reference sequence).

This clonotype turned up a few times. The chain employs TRBV7-2 and TRBJ1-1; no firm D call. The germline gives CDR1 SGHTA, CDR2 FQGNSA. With 3 bases removed from V and 4 bases from J, the gap between germline ends came to 12 bases. The CDR3 has 14 residues. The CDR3, as DNA: TGTGCCAGCAGCTTGGCGAGAGCGAGCACTGAAGCTTTCTTT. It codes for CASSLARASTEAFF.

CDR3 amino acids: CASSMLSGPPGDTQYF. The DNA for the CDR3 is TGTGCCAGTAGTATGCTCTCCGGACCCCCGGGAGATACGCAGTATTTT. The V call is TRBV19, the J call TRBJ2-3; D remains unclear. The CDR3 length is 16 residues. V lost 3 bases, J lost 5 bases, and 18 bases lay in between. Germline V lookup: CDR1 LNHDA, CDR2 SQIVND (reference sequence).

CDR3 sequence: CASSYTRLIMNTEAFF. CDR3 DNA: TGTGCCAGCAGTTATACGCGACTGATCATGAACACTGAAGCTTTCTTT. V is TRBV6-2 or TRBV6-3 and J is TRBJ1-1; D call uncertain. There are 16 residues in the CDR3. Trimming removed 3 bases at V and 0 bases at J, with 14 bases between. Germline loops: CDR1 MNHEY, CDR2 SVGEGT.

The rearrangement links TRBV20-1 to TRBJ2-1, with D perhaps TRBD2 (5 bases). V lost 3 bases and J lost 0, with 18 bases in between. Germline-derived CDR1 and CDR2 are DFQATT and SNEGSKA (reference sequence). The CDR3 length is 17 residues. CDR3 loop: CSASVLSRRISYNEQFF. The CDR3 nucleotides read TGCAGTGCTAGCGTACTTAGCAGGAGGATCTCCTACAATGAGCAGTTCTTC.